This TCR beta chain is drawn from a study of regulatory T cells in long-lasting Graves disease. Documented time point: newly diagnosed GD, antithyroid drugs for less than 3 months. With RNA extracted from PBMCs as input, the TCR library was made. Through Arm-PCR of CDR3 regions and iRepertoire HTBI primers, TCR beta libraries were built. TCRdb re-analysed the multiplex PCR reads in MiXCR, keeping a single row per CDR3 protein. The sample yields over 450,000 distinct CDR3 sequences, 12% seen once. The CDR3 is 12 residues long. The germline V gene encodes CDR1 MNHEY and CDR2 SVGEGT. V lost 8 bases and J 6 bases, leaving 14 bases between the germline ends. This clonotype was observed many times. This sample was also put to use in a study of T cells in Graves' hyperthyroidism and ophthalmopathy. From that report: Exclusion of patients followed from uncontrolled infection, other autoimmune disease, pregnancy or lactation.

The chain employs TRBV6-2 or TRBV6-3 and TRBJ2-7, with D maybe TRBD2 (5 bases). This receptor was identified in a woman aged 30 to 39 with Graves disease. This sample comprised peripheral blood mononuclear cells (PBMCs), obtained at new diagnosis, from a patient treated with antithyroid drugs. CDR3 loop: CASGPRGGEQYF. In DNA form, the CDR3 reads TGTGCCAGCGGCCCCCGAGGAGGCGAGCAGTACTTC.